A selection of T cell receptor beta chains follows, all from one sample in a study of Tregs in tolerant kidney transplant recipients. Using immunoSEQ multiplex PCR, the repertoire was profiled, and TCRdb retains in-frame clones only, with some absent. This sample yields around 61,000 clones, of which around four fifths are seen a single time; about 5% belongs to the top ten. The sequenced sample consisted of CD4+ T cells from blood. The receptor set was obtained from a human donor in good health. CDR3s include the opening cysteine and the closing phenylalanine or tryptophan. Fields, in order: J gene, V gene, CDR3 length, clone size, D gene, CDR3 protein, CDR3 DNA. D genes are given only for firm matches. Not every row has a clone size; where given, it reads once, few, many or a size class.

TRBJ1-2,TRBV2,14,.,TRBD1,CASSEDRANYGYTF,TGTGCCAGCAGTGAGGACAGGGCCAACTATGGCTACACCTTC
TRBJ2-1,TRBV5-6,16,.,.,CASSWNPGTPYNEQFF,TGTGCCAGCAGCTGGAACCCTGGGACTCCCTACAATGAGCAGTTCTTC
TRBJ2-7,TRBV27,16,.,TRBD2,CASSRISGGPIYEQYF,TGTGCCAGCAGTCGAATTAGCGGGGGGCCCATCTACGAGCAGTACTTC
TRBJ2-3,TRBV7-6,16,.,.,CASSYTGGSPTDTQYF,TGTGCCAGCAGCTACACAGGAGGGAGTCCCACAGATACGCAGTATTTT
TRBJ2-7,TRBV6-6,11,.,.,CASSYWGEQYF,TGTGCCAGCAGTTACTGGGGTGAGCAGTACTTC
TRBJ2-4,TRBV18,17,.,.,CASSPLTTSIAKNIQYF,TGTGCCAGCTCACCACTTACAACTTCTATAGCCAAAAACATTCAGTACTTC
TRBJ2-7,TRBV6-1,13,.,.,CASPGERSYEQYF,TGTGCCAGCCCCGGGGAAAGATCCTACGAGCAGTACTTC
TRBJ2-1,TRBV7-9,18,.,.,CASSLLFGAGSSYNEQFF,TGTGCCAGCAGCTTATTATTTGGGGCAGGGAGCTCCTACAATGAGCAGTTCTTC
TRBJ2-7,TRBV18,16,.,TRBD1,CASSPPRGQGWYEQYF,TGTGCCAGCTCACCACCGCGAGGACAGGGGTGGTACGAGCAGTACTTC
TRBJ1-2,TRBV7-2,14,few,.,CASSREGRLNGYTF,TGTGCCAGCAGCAGAGAGGGACGGCTCAACGGCTACACCTTC
TRBJ2-7,TRBV5-1,16,.,.,CASSLSVPGSSYEQYF,TGCGCCAGCAGCTTGTCCGTCCCGGGAAGCTCCTACGAGCAGTACTTC
TRBJ2-3,TRBV4-3,15,.,TRBD2,CASSRGLVRTDTQYF,TGCGCCAGCAGCCGGGGACTAGTCCGCACAGATACGCAGTATTTT
TRBJ2-5,TRBV5-6,16,.,TRBD2,CASSLTLGGIQETQYF,TGTGCCAGCAGCTTGACTTTGGGGGGGATCCAAGAGACCCAGTACTTC
TRBJ2-3,TRBV4-3,15,.,TRBD2,CASSTAGGHPDTQYF,TGCGCCAGCAGCACCGCGGGGGGGCATCCAGATACGCAGTATTTT
TRBJ2-3,TRBV7-2,15,.,.,CASSLGPGYTDTQYF,TGTGCCAGCAGCTTAGGTCCGGGCTACACAGATACGCAGTATTTT
TRBJ2-7,TRBV6-6,14,.,TRBD2,CASSYSTREKEQYF,TGTGCCAGCAGTTACTCGACGCGGGAGAAGGAGCAGTACTTC
TRBJ2-7,TRBV11-1,16,.,TRBD1,CASSLVRDRSSYEQYF,TGTGCCAGCAGCTTAGTACGGGACAGATCCTCCTACGAGCAGTACTTC
TRBJ2-3,TRBV13,14,.,.,CASSLRRRGDTQYF,TGTGCCAGCAGCTTACGGCGGAGGGGAGATACGCAGTATTTT
TRBJ1-1,TRBV6-5,16,.,TRBD1,CASSYSPGQGFSEAFF,TGTGCCAGCAGTTACTCCCCAGGACAGGGGTTTTCTGAAGCTTTCTTT
TRBJ1-5,TRBV27,14,.,.,CASSATGRGVPQHF,TGTGCCAGCAGTGCGACAGGTCGGGGCGTGCCCCAGCATTTT
TRBJ2-1,TRBV9,15,.,.,CASSGLGTHSNEQFF,TGTGCCAGCAGCGGCCTCGGGACTCACTCCAATGAGCAGTTCTTC
TRBJ2-1,TRBV11-3,18,.,TRBD2,CASSRGLGPRDSYNEQFF,TGTGCCAGCAGCAGAGGACTAGGCCCGAGAGACTCCTACAATGAGCAGTTCTTC